Listed here is a single TCR beta chain. Its target is not known. The authors prepared the TCRbeta library with unique molecular identifiers. TCRdb passed the PCR reads through MiXCR, listing each CDR3 protein once. Here the sample spans about 440,000 distinct CDR3 sequences, 43% being singletons. These data are taken from a study of T-cell reconstitution after alpha-beta-depleted transplantation in children. Study findings and constraints: A year post-transplant, T-cell counts and diversity derived mostly from newly produced T cells. The study traced high day-60 TCRbeta diversity in some patients to surviving recipient T cells and thymic progenitors. Reportedly, roughly two months post-transplant, alpha-beta T cells arose from several hundred expanded graft clones.

The CDR3 sequence is 14 residues long. Trimming shortened V by 4 bases and J by 0 bases, and 13 bases separated the two germline ends. Germline CDR1 and CDR2: SQVTM and ANQGSEA. The TCR comes from a girl aged 2-10 years with aplastic anemia, due to receive a stem cell transplant. The material was PBMCs, obtained before TCRalphabeta/CD19-depleted stem cell transplant. This sequence joins TRBV29-1 and TRBJ2-7, with D possibly TRBD2 on 7 matching bases. The chain's CDR3 is CSVVRGGSSYEQYF. CDR3 sequence (DNA): TGCAGCGTTGTCAGGGGCGGGAGCTCCTACGAGCAGTACTTC.